The T cell receptor beta chain described here comes from a study of T cell repertoires in cytomegalovirus infection. Trimming stripped 5 bases from V and 6 bases from J, with 10 bases between. The germline V gene encodes CDR1 SGHTA and CDR2 FQGNSA. This CDR3 spans 12 amino acids. From the reads, TCRdb called clonotypes with MiXCR, one entry per CDR3 protein. Of about 600,000 distinct CDR3 sequences listed, roughly 26% are singletons. This clonotype was counted at least ten times. The receptor was isolated from a human donor in good health (CMV status not recorded). Some clones in this sample may be carry-over from other donors' samples. This chain uses TRBV7-2 with TRBJ2-5; D ambiguous. Sequences were obtained from CD8+ T cells from PBMCs. Here the CDR3 reads CASSPLGKTQYF. CDR3 sequence (DNA): TGTGCCAGCAGCCCGCTAGGGAAGACCCAGTACTTC.